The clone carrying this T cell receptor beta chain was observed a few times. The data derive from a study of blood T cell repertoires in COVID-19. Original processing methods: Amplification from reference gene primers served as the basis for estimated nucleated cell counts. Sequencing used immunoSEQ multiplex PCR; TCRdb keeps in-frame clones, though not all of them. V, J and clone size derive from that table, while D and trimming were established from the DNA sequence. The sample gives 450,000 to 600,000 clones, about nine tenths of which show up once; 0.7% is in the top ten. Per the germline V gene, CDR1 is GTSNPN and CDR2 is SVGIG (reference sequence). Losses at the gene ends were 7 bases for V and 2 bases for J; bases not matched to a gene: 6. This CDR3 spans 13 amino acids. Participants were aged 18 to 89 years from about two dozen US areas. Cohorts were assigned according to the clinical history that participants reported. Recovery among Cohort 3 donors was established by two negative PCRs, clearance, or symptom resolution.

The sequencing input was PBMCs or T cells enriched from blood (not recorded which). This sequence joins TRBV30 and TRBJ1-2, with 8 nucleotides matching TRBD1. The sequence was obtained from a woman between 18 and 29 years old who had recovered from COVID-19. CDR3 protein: CAYIDRGNYGYTF. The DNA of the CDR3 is TGTGCCTACATAGACAGGGGAAACTATGGCTACACCTTC.